The following is a T cell receptor beta chain sequence with its context. Antigen unknown. Authors' processing steps: Lowest detectable productive clonotype frequency was 2.59 x 10-5. The repertoire was sequenced with immunoSEQ multiplex PCR; TCRdb's copy has only in-frame clones and lacks some. The V and J calls and clone size are taken from that table; D and trimming were inferred from the DNA. The profile covers approximately 35,000 clones, with more than 75% appearing a single time and about 2.3% taken by the ten largest. The entry originates in a study of STAT5B mutations in CD4+ large granular lymphocyte leukemia. For the study at large: Among healthy controls, a particular HLA allele went with more CDR3 'QG' motifs.

Whole-study findings and limits: Main leukemic clonotypes were patient-specific, but about 25% appeared at low frequency elsewhere. TRBV06-family usage was enriched in top patient clones (8/27) versus controls (2/35).

The germline V and J ends were trimmed by 8 bases and 2 bases, with 13 bases remaining between them. Germline V gene sequence: CDR1 SGHNT, CDR2 YYREEE (reference sequence). The CDR3 covers 13 residues. The V call is TRBV5-4, the J call TRBJ1-1, with D possibly being TRBD1 (6 bases). Sequenced material: CD4+ T cells from blood buffy coats. The receptor was isolated from a human donor in good health. The CDR3 bases are TGTGCCAGTCAACAGGGCTTCAACACTGAAGCTTTCTTT. Amino acid sequence: CASQQGFNTEAFF.